These 21 T cell receptor beta chains were all obtained from the same sample, sequenced in a study of blood T cell repertoires in COVID-19. Clones were sequenced by immunoSEQ multiplex PCR, and TCRdb holds only the in-frame ones, with some missing. The sample comprises about 61,000 clones, roughly 84% of which are singletons, and less than 6% rests with the top ten. Specimen: peripheral blood. The source is a woman aged 70-85 years with acute or convalescent COVID-19.

The V call is TRBV6-6, the J call TRBJ1-1, with no clear D. Germline lookup yields CDR1 MNHNY and CDR2 SVGAGI (reference sequence). The CDR3 contains 11 residues. Trimming pared 4 bases from V and 6 bases from J, leaving 6 bases between. The chain's CDR3 is CASSWEAEAFF. As DNA, the CDR3 is TGTGCCAGCAGTTGGGAGGCTGAAGCTTTCTTT.

J is TRBJ2-3 and V is TRBV7-9; the match to TRBD1 covers 8 bases. Germline assignment: CDR1 SEHNR and CDR2 FQNEAQ (reference sequence). This CDR3 spans 16 amino acids. The junction had 8 bases not matched to a gene; V was cut back by 5 bases and J by 1 base. The CDR3 loop reads CASSPRTGRGTDTQYF. CDR3 nucleotides: TGTGCCAGCAGCCCGCGGACAGGGCGGGGCACAGATACGCAGTATTTT. Drawing the rest from reference TRBV7-9 and TRBJ2-3, the complete variable domain is DTGVSQNPRHKITKRGQNVTFRCDPISEHNRLYWYRQTLGQGPEFLTYFQNEAQLEKSRLLSDRFSAERPKGSFSTLEIQRTEQGDSAMYLCASSPRTGRGTDTQYFGPGTRLTVL.

The J gene is TRBJ2-1, the V gene TRBV29-1, with 9 bases that match TRBD2. Germline lookup yields CDR1 SQVTM and CDR2 ANQGSEA. Germline trimming cut 6 bases from V and 8 bases from J; bases unmatched to any gene: 8. This CDR3 contains 13 residues. CDR3 in DNA: TGCAGCGTCGGCGGGGGGGCGATCCATGAGCAGTTCTTC. Translated, it gives CSVGGGAIHEQFF.

The chain links TRBV9 to TRBJ2-5; 8 bases match TRBD2. The germline CDR1 and CDR2 sequences are SGDLS and YYNGEE. The CDR3 spans 15 residues. J lost 2 bases, V lost 6 bases, and 9 bases had no gene match. DNA of the CDR3: TGTGCCAGCACCCCGGGGCGGGGGGCGCAAGAGACCCAGTACTTC. Protein: CASTPGRGAQETQYF.

The gene calls are TRBV9 and TRBJ2-1; D not certain. The V end lost 1 base, the J end lost 0 bases, and 14 bases lay between the germline ends. The V gene's germline CDR1 is SGDLS and CDR2 YYNGEE. The CDR3 totals 17 residues. CDR3 amino acids: CASSVTKALSSYNEQFF. The CDR3 nucleotides read TGTGCCAGCAGCGTAACGAAAGCGTTAAGCTCCTACAATGAGCAGTTCTTC. Variable domain in full (rest from reference TRBV9 and TRBJ2-1): DSGVTQTPKHLITATGQRVTLRCSPRSGDLSVYWYQQSLDQGLQFLIQYYNGEERAKGNILERFSAQQFPDLHSELNLSSLELGDSALYFCASSVTKALSSYNEQFFGPGTRLTVL.

The V and J genes are TRBV5-6 and TRBJ2-1, with 7 bases lining up with TRBD2. The CDR3 runs 15 residues. Germline V gene data show CDR1 as SGHDT and CDR2 as YYEEEE. Unmatched junction bases numbered 4, after V lost 4 bases and J lost 0 bases. CDR3 bases: TGTGCCAGCAGCAGAGCGGGGAACTCCTACAATGAGCAGTTCTTC. The encoded protein is CASSRAGNSYNEQFF.

The chain combines TRBV11-2 with TRBJ2-3; possible D gene TRBD2, 6 bases. CDR3 length: 14 amino acids. Germline lookup yields CDR1 SGHAT and CDR2 FQNNGV. With 4 bases removed from V and 5 bases from J, the gap between germline ends came to 13 bases. This CDR3 reads CASSSTSHVDTQYF. As DNA, the CDR3 is TGTGCCAGCAGCTCGACTAGTCATGTAGATACGCAGTATTTT.

The rearrangement joins TRBV19 to TRBJ1-2; 7 nucleotides match TRBD1. The germline gives CDR1 LNHDA, CDR2 SQIVND (reference sequence). This CDR3 comprises 14 residues. Unmatched junction bases numbered 5, after V lost 3 bases and J lost 4 bases. The CDR3 protein is CASSIPGTAYGYTF. CDR3 coding DNA: TGTGCCAGTAGTATCCCGGGGACAGCCTATGGCTACACCTTC.

The chain uses TRBV5-1 and TRBJ2-1, with TRBD2 matching over 8 bases. V shed 6 bases and J 10 bases; nucleotides not matched to a gene: 12. The length of the CDR3 is 14 residues. CDR1 and CDR2 from the germline V gene are SGHRS and YFSETQ. The CDR3 DNA follows: TGCGCCAGCACCCCCGACGGGGGGGCGCAAGAGCAGTTCTTC. Residues: CASTPDGGAQEQFF.

This chain uses TRBV29-1 with TRBJ2-4; 8 positions agree with TRBD1. CDR1 is SQVTM, CDR2 ANQGSEA, per germline. CDR3 length: 15 amino acids. V gave up 8 bases and J gave up 3 bases; unmatched junction bases: 12. In DNA form, the CDR3 reads TGCAGCACACGTTCAGGGGGCGTTAGCAAAAACATTCAGTACTTC. It encodes CSTRSGGVSKNIQYF.

The rearrangement uses TRBV28 and TRBJ1-5, with 7 bases matching TRBD1. With V trimmed by 5 bases and J by 5 bases, 15 bases remained unmatched. The CDR3 totals 17 residues. Germline V gives CDR1 MDHEN, CDR2 SYDVKM. Here the CDR3 reads CASSPPSNRGSYQPQHF. For the CDR3, the DNA is TGTGCCAGCAGTCCCCCGTCCAACAGGGGTTCGTATCAGCCCCAGCATTTT.

The gene calls are TRBV9 and TRBJ2-1, with D unresolved. The germline V and J ends were trimmed by 3 bases and 8 bases, with 9 bases remaining between them. Germline V gene data show CDR1 as SGDLS and CDR2 as YYNGEE. The CDR3 extends over 12 amino acids. The DNA of the CDR3 is TGTGCCAGCAGCGCGGGTTACTATGAGCAGTTCTTC. Translation: CASSAGYYEQFF.

The chain is built from TRBV3-1 (or the pseudogene TRBV3-2) and TRBJ1-6, with unresolved D. Germline-derived CDR1 and CDR2 are LGHDT and YNNKEL (reference sequence). V lost 2 bases to trimming and J lost 7 bases, with 9 bases between them. The CDR3 has 14 residues. CDR3 loop: CASSQLDGNSPLHF. CDR3 coding DNA: TGTGCCAGCAGCCAACTCGACGGGAATTCACCCCTCCACTTT.

The chain uses TRBV10-3 and TRBJ2-1; 13 positions match TRBD2. Per germline, CDR1 ENHRY and CDR2 SYGVKD. This CDR3 has 14 residues. V lost 6 bases, J lost 6 bases, and 2 bases stayed unmatched. Here the CDR3 DNA reads TGTGCCATCAGGGGACTAGCGGGATCCAATGAGCAGTTCTTC. It specifies CAIRGLAGSNEQFF.

The V gene is TRBV19, the J gene TRBJ2-1; TRBD1 agrees at 7 bases. Looked up from germline, CDR1 is LNHDA and CDR2 is SQIVND (reference sequence). After removal of 3 bases from V and 6 bases from J, the junction contained 11 bases not matched to a gene. The length of the CDR3 is 16 residues. CDR3 amino acids: CASSISGTELRNEQFF. The CDR3 region has the DNA TGTGCCAGTAGTATCTCTGGGACAGAACTGCGCAATGAGCAGTTCTTC.

This clone was detected only a few times. The V gene is TRBV9, the J gene TRBJ1-4, with TRBD1 matching 8 bases. The J segment lost 7 bases and the V segment lost 4 bases, leaving 6 bases of the junction unmatched. This CDR3 contains 14 residues. Germline V gives CDR1 SGDLS, CDR2 YYNGEE. The CDR3 sequence is CASSSHRGTEKLFF. The CDR3 region has the DNA TGTGCCAGCAGCTCGCACAGGGGGACTGAAAAACTGTTTTTT.

This CDR3 reads CASSPRGASYEQYF. CDR3 DNA sequence: TGTGCCAGCAGCCCCCGGGGGGCGAGCTACGAGCAGTACTTC. The chain employs TRBV9 and TRBJ2-7; TRBD2 is a possible D gene (7 bases). V gave up 4 bases and J gave up 3 bases, with 14 bases separating them. Looked up from germline, CDR1 is SGDLS and CDR2 is YYNGEE. The CDR3 contains 14 residues.

V gene TRBV6-1 combines with J gene TRBJ2-3; possible D gene TRBD1, 6 bases. Germline CDR1 and CDR2: MNHNS and SASEGT. This CDR3 spans 15 amino acids. V was shortened by 2 bases and J by 1 base, with 10 bases between the two germline ends. The CDR3: CASSEPPGGTDTQYF. The CDR3 nucleotides are TGTGCCAGCAGTGAACCCCCAGGGGGCACAGATACGCAGTATTTT.

The chain carries TRBV10-3 and TRBJ2-1; TRBD2 agrees at 7 bases. This CDR3 has 11 amino acids. Germline V CDR1 and CDR2: ENHRY, SYGVKD. V was clipped by 8 bases and J by 10 bases; unmatched bases: 5. The CDR3 sequence is CAIGEGSEQFF. DNA of the CDR3: TGTGCCATCGGGGAGGGGTCGGAGCAGTTCTTC.

About this clone: The junction does not match germline at one end; this may be a read error. The gene calls are TRBV5-6 and TRBJ2-7, with TRBD1 identical over 7 bases. CDR1 and CDR2 (germline): SGHDT, YYEEEE. This CDR3 has 11 residues. In nucleotides, the CDR3 is TGTGCCAGCAGCTTGGGAGGGACAGAGTCCTTC. Translating it yields CASSLGGTESF.

The V call is TRBV27, the J call TRBJ2-5, with 8 bases lining up with TRBD1. With 6 bases clipped from V and 4 bases from J, the junction kept 10 bases outside the gene matches. CDR1 and CDR2 (germline): MNHEY, SMNVEV (reference sequence). This CDR3 is 15 amino acids long. For the CDR3, the DNA is TGTGCCAGCAGCCCGACCCCAGGGGGCAGAGAGACCCAGTACTTC. Protein product: CASSPTPGGRETQYF.